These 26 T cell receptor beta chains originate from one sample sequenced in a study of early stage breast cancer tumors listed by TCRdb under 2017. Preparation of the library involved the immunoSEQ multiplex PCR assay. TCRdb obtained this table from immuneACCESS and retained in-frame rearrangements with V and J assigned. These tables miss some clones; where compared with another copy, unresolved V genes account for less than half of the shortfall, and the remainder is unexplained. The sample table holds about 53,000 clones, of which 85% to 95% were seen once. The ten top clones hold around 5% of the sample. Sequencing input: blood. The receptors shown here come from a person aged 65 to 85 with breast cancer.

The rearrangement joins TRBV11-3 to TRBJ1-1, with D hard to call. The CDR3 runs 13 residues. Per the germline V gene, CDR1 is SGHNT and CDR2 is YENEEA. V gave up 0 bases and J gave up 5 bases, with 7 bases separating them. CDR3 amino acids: CASSLDGRTEAFF. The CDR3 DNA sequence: TGTGCCAGCAGCTTAGATGGCAGGACTGAAGCTTTCTTT.

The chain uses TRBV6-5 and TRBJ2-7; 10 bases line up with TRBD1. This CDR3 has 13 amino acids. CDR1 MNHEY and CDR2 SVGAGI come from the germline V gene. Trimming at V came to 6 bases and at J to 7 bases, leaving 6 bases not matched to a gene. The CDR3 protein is CASRTGQGMEQYF. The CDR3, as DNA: TGTGCCAGCAGGACGGGACAGGGGATGGAGCAGTACTTC.

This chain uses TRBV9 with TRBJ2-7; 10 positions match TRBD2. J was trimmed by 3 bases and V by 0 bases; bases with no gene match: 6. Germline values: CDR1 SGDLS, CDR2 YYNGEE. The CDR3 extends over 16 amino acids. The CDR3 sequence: CASSVGTSGAYYEQYF. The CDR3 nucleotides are TGTGCCAGCAGCGTAGGTACTAGCGGGGCTTACTACGAGCAGTACTTC.

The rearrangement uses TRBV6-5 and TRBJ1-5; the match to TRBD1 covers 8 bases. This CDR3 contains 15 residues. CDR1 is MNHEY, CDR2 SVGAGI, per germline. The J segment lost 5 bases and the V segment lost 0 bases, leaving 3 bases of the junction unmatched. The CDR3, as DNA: TGTGCCAGCAGTTACTCGCCAGGGGGCGATCAGCCCCAGCATTTT. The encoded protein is CASSYSPGGDQPQHF.

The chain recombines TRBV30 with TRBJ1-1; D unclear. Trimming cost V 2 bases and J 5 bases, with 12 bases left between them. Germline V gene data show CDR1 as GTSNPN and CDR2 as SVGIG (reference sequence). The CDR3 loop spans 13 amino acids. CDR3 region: CAWSMNRRTEAFF. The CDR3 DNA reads TGTGCCTGGAGTATGAACCGGCGGACTGAAGCTTTCTTT.

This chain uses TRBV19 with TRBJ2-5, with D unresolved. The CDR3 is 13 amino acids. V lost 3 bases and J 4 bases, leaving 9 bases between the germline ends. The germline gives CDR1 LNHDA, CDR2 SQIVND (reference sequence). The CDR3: CASSMMRGETQYF. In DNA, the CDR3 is TGTGCCAGTAGTATGATGCGAGGAGAGACCCAGTACTTC. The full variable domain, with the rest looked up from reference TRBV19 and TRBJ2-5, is DGGITQSPKYLFRKEGQNVTLSCEQNLNHDAMYWYRQDPGQGLRLIYYSQIVNDFQKGDIAEGYSVSREKKESFPLTVTSAQKNPTAFYLCASSMMRGETQYFGPGTRLLVL.

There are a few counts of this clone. The CDR3 DNA reads as TGTGCCAGCAGCCAATTTGGCAGCGGGATAAGCAATGAGCAGTTCTTC. Translation gives CASSQFGSGISNEQFF. The rearrangement uses TRBV16 and TRBJ2-1; 7 bases match TRBD2. The CDR3 spans 16 residues. Trimming at V came to 1 base and at J to 6 bases, leaving 9 bases not matched to a gene. Germline V CDR1 and CDR2: KGHSY, FQNENV.

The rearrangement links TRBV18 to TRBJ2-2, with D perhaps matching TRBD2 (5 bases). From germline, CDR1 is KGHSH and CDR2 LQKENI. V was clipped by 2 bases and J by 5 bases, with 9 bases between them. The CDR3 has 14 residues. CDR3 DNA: TGTGCCAGCTCACCAGATACGGGGACCGGGGAGCTGTTTTTT. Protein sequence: CASSPDTGTGELFF.

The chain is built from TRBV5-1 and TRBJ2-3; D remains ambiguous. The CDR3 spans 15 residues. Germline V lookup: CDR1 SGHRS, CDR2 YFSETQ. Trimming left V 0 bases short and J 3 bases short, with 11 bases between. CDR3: CASSLGLFGTDTQYF. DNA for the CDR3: TGCGCCAGCAGCTTGGGGCTTTTCGGGACAGATACGCAGTATTTT.

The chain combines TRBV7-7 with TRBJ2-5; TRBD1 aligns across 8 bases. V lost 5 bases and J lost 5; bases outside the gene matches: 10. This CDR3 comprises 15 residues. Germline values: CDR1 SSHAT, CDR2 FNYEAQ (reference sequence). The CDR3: CASSPGQGIGETQYF. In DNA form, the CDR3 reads TGTGCCAGCAGCCCAGGACAGGGTATTGGGGAGACCCAGTACTTC.

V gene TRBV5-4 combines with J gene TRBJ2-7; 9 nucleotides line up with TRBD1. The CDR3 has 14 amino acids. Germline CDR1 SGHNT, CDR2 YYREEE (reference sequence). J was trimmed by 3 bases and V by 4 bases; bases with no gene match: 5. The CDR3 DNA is TGTGCCAGCAGCCCGACAGGGGGTAGCTACGAGCAGTACTTC. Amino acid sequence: CASSPTGGSYEQYF.

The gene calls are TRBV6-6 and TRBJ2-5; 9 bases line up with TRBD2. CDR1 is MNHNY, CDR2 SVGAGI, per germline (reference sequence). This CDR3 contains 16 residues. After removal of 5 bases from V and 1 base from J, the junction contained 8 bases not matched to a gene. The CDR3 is CASSPLWRGGQETQYF. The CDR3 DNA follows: TGTGCCAGCAGTCCGCTCTGGCGGGGGGGCCAAGAGACCCAGTACTTC.

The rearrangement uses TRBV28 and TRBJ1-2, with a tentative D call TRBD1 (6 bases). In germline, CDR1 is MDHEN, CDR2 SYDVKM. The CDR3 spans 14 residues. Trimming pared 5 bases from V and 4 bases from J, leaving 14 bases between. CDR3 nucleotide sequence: TGTGCCAGCAGTCTCCGGGGGGCAATCTATGGCTACACCTTC. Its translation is CASSLRGAIYGYTF.

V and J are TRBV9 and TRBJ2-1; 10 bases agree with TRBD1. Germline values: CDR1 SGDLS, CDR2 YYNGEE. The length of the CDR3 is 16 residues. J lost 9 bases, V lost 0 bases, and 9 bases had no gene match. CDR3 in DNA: TGTGCCAGCAGCGTAGCCGGGACAGGGGCTGTTGTTGAGCAGTTCTTC. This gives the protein CASSVAGTGAVVEQFF.

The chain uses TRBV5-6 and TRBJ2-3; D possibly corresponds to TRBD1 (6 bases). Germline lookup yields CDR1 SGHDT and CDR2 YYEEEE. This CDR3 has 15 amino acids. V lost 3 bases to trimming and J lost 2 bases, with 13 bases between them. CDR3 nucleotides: TGTGCCAGCAGCTCAACGGGACAACCCACAGATACGCAGTATTTT. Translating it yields CASSSTGQPTDTQYF.

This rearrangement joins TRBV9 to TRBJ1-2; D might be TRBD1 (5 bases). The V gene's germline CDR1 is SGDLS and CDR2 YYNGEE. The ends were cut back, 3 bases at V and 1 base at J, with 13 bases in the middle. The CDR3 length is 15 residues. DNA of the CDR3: TGTGCCAGCAGCGCCGGGGGGTTTAGTAACTATGGCTACACCTTC. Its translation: CASSAGGFSNYGYTF.

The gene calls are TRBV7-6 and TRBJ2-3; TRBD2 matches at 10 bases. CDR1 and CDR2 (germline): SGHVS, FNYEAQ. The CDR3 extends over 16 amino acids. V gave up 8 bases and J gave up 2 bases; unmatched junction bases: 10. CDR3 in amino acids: CASRLSGGGNTDTQYF. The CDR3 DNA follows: TGTGCCAGCCGTTTGAGCGGGGGGGGGAACACAGATACGCAGTATTTT. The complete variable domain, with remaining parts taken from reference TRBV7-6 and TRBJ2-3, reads GAGVSQSPRYKVTKRGQDVALRCDPISGHVSLYWYRQALGQGPEFLTYFNYEAQQDKSGLPNDRFSAERPEGSISTLTIQRTEQRDSAMYRCASRLSGGGNTDTQYFGPGTRLTVL.

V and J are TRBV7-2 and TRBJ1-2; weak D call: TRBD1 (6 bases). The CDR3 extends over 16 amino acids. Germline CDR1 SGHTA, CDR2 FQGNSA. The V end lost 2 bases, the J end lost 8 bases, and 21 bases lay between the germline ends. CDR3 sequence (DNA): TGTGCCAGCAGCTTAAACCGGGGGGCGGCGCCATCAGGCTACACCTTC. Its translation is CASSLNRGAAPSGYTF.

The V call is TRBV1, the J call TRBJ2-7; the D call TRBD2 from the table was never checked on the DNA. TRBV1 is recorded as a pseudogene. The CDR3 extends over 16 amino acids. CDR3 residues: CTSSQGTSGYSYEQYF. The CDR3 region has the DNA TGCACCAGCAGCCAAGGGACTAGCGGGTACTCCTACGAGCAGTACTTC.

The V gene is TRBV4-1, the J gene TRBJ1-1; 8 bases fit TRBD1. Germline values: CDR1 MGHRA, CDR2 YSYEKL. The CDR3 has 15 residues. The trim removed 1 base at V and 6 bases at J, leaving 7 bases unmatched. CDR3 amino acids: CASSQGQGAPSEAFF. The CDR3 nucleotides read TGCGCCAGCAGCCAAGGCCAGGGGGCGCCTTCTGAAGCTTTCTTT.

The CDR3 sequence is CASSYLPGTASYEQYF. The CDR3 DNA reads TGTGCCAGCAGCTATCTACCCGGGACAGCTTCCTACGAGCAGTACTTC. This chain links TRBV5-6 with TRBJ2-7; 7 bases map to TRBD1. Germline CDR1 reads SGHDT; CDR2 reads YYEEEE. The trim removed 3 bases at V and 1 base at J, leaving 10 bases unmatched. There are 16 residues in the CDR3.

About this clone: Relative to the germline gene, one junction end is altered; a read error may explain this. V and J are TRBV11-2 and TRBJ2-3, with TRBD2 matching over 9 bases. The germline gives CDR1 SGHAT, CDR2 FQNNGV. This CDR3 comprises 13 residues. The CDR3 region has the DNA TGTGCCAGCAGCTTAGAGAGGGCGGGAGGGCCGGTATTT. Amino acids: CASSLERAGGPVF.

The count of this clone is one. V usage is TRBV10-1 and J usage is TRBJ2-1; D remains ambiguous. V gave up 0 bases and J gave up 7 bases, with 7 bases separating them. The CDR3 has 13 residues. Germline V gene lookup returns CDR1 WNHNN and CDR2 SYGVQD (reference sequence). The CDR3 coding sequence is TGCGCCAGCAGTGAGTCCGGTCGGAATGAGCAGTTCTTC. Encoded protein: CASSESGRNEQFF.

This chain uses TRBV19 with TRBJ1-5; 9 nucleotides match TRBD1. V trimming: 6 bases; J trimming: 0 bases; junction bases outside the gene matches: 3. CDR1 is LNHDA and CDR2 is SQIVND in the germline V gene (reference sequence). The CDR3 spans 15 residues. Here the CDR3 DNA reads TGTGCCAGTAGGACAGGGGGGATTAGCAATCAGCCCCAGCATTTT. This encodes CASRTGGISNQPQHF.

The CDR3 DNA reads TGTGCCAGCAGCTTGGCATCCCCTTTTAGCAATCAGCCCCAGCATTTT. This codes for CASSLASPFSNQPQHF. This sequence joins TRBV7-2 and TRBJ1-5; no firm D call. This CDR3 has 16 amino acids. Trimming took off 3 bases at V and 0 bases at J, with 12 bases between the two ends. Germline assignment: CDR1 SGHTA and CDR2 FQGNSA.

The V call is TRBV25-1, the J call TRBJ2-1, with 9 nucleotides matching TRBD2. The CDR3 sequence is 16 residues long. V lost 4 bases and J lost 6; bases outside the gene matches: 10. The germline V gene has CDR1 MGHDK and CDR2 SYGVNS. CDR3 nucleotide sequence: TGTGCCAGCAGTGCCGTTGGTAGCGGGAGATTCAATGAGCAGTTCTTC. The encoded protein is CASSAVGSGRFNEQFF.